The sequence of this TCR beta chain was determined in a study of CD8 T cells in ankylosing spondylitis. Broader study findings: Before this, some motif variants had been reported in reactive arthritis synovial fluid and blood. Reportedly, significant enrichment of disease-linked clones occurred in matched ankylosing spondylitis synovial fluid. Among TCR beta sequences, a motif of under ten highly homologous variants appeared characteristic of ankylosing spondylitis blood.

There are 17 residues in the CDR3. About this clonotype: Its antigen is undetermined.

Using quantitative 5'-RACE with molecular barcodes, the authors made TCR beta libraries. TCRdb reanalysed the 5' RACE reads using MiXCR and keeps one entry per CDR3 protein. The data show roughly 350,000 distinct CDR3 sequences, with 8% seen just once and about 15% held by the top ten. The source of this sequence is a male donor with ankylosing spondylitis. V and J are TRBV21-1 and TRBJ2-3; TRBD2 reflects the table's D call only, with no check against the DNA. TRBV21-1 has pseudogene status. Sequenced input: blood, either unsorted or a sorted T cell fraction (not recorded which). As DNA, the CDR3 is TGTGCCAACACGGGACTAGCGGGAGTCCGGGGCACAGATACGCAGTATTTT. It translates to CANTGLAGVRGTDTQYF.